This entry lists 11 T cell receptor beta chains sequenced from one sample in a study of cytomegalovirus exposure and HLA in healthy donors. The PCR was carried out with 60 Vbeta primers and 13 Jbeta primers. TCRdb's copy holds only in-frame clones and misses some; the assay was immunoSEQ multiplex PCR. The table lists 140,000 or so clones, around 85% of them singletons. Sequencing used PBMCs. These TCRs come from a female donor in good health and CMV-seronegative.

The J gene is TRBJ2-3, the V gene TRBV5-1; possibly TRBD1 for D (6 bases). This CDR3 spans 16 amino acids. Germline loops: CDR1 SGHRS, CDR2 YFSETQ. V gave up 4 bases and J gave up 2 bases, with 17 bases separating them. CDR3 bases: TGCGCCAGCAGCCGCGAAGGGGGACGAAACACAGATACGCAGTATTTT. Amino acid sequence: CASSREGGRNTDTQYF.

The V gene is TRBV7-9, the J gene TRBJ1-5; TRBD1 aligns across 9 bases. The ends lost 5 bases at V and 4 bases at J; junction bases unmatched: 6. Germline-derived CDR1 and CDR2 are SEHNR and FQNEAQ (reference sequence). The CDR3 consists of 15 residues. The CDR3 here is CASSPGTGTNQPQHF. The CDR3 DNA reads as TGTGCCAGCAGCCCCGGGACAGGGACTAATCAGCCCCAGCATTTT.

This sequence joins TRBV6-1 and TRBJ2-7, with TRBD1 identical over 8 bases. The CDR3 loop spans 16 amino acids. With 3 bases clipped from V and 2 bases from J, the junction kept 9 bases outside the gene matches. The germline CDR1 and CDR2 sequences are MNHNS and SASEGT. CDR3 in DNA: TGTGCCAGCAGTGACCCAGGACAGGGTCCGACCTACGAGCAGTACTTC. It translates to CASSDPGQGPTYEQYF.

In nucleotides, the CDR3 is TGTGCCAGCAGTGAAGCCCCCATTTATGGCGGGATCTACGAGCAGTACTTC. Its translation: CASSEAPIYGGIYEQYF. The chain employs TRBV2 and TRBJ2-7; the D gene is possibly TRBD2 (6 bases). Trimming removed 0 bases from V and 3 bases from J, with 18 bases in between. From germline, CDR1 is SNHLY and CDR2 FYNNEI. The CDR3 runs to 17 residues.

The chain combines TRBV5-6 with TRBJ1-1; 11 nucleotides match TRBD1. The V gene end was trimmed by 2 bases and the J gene end by 3 bases; junction bases not matched to a gene: 3. Germline values: CDR1 SGHDT, CDR2 YYEEEE. CDR3 length equals 15 residues. CDR3 DNA sequence: TGTGCCAGCAGCTTCGGGACAGGGGGATACACTGAAGCTTTCTTT. It translates to CASSFGTGGYTEAFF.

This sequence joins TRBV2 and TRBJ1-4; D not certain. CDR1 SNHLY and CDR2 FYNNEI come from the germline V gene. The V end was cut by 7 bases, the J end by 4 bases, with 16 bases between. The CDR3 consists of 15 residues. DNA for the CDR3: TGTGCCAGCACACCCCCACGTGGGAGTAATGAAAAACTGTTTTTT. Its protein is CASTPPRGSNEKLFF.

The rearrangement links TRBV27 to TRBJ2-1, with a weak D call TRBD2 (6 bases). CDR1 is MNHEY, CDR2 SMNVEV, per germline (reference sequence). The CDR3 runs to 14 residues. Deletions cut 5 bases from V and 5 bases from J, with 13 bases between. Written as DNA, the CDR3 is TGTGCCAGCAGTGGTCTTGCGGGGCACAATGAGCAGTTCTTC. Protein: CASSGLAGHNEQFF.

This clone was picked up a small number of times. This sequence joins TRBV6-5 and TRBJ2-1; the match to TRBD2 covers 10 bases. With 4 bases clipped from V and 1 base from J, the junction kept 1 base outside the gene matches. CDR3 size: 15 residues. CDR1 is MNHEY, CDR2 SVGAGI, per germline. The CDR3 here is CASSSSGRSYNEQFF. The CDR3 nucleotides read TGTGCCAGCAGTTCTAGCGGGAGATCCTACAATGAGCAGTTCTTC.

The chain is built from TRBV6-5 and TRBJ1-6; 8 nucleotides line up with TRBD1. The CDR3 contains 15 residues. Germline loops: CDR1 MNHEY, CDR2 SVGAGI. V shed 6 bases and J 2 bases; nucleotides not matched to a gene: 3. CDR3 loop: CASRDRVAYNSPLHF. The CDR3 DNA sequence: TGTGCCAGCAGGGACAGGGTGGCCTATAATTCACCCCTCCACTTT.

The CDR3: CASSSTQREQYF. In DNA, the CDR3 is TGTGCCAGCAGTTCCACCCAACGGGAGCAGTACTTC. V usage is TRBV28 and J usage is TRBJ2-7; D is undetermined. Germline assignment: CDR1 MDHEN and CDR2 SYDVKM. Trimming took 4 bases from V and 7 from J, leaving 11 bases between them. The CDR3 sequence is 12 residues long.

The chain links TRBV27 to TRBJ2-7; 8 nucleotides line up with TRBD2. Trimming at V came to 3 bases and at J to 2 bases, leaving 6 bases not matched to a gene. This CDR3 spans 15 amino acids. Germline loops: CDR1 MNHEY, CDR2 SMNVEV (reference sequence). CDR3 loop: CASSLPGLDPYEQYF. CDR3 nucleotide sequence: TGTGCCAGCAGTTTGCCGGGACTAGACCCCTACGAGCAGTACTTC.